Below, 20 T cell receptor delta chains from the same sample are listed, as sequenced in a study of gammadelta T cells in human blood. TCRdb reanalyzed the RT-PCR reads using CATT. This repertoire shows more than 900 delta-chain clones, roughly 8% found once; its top ten account for 11%. The sample taken for sequencing was non-Vgamma9Vdelta2 gamma-delta T cells from adult blood. All receptors derive from a human donor.

Of note for this clone: A far larger clone is one nucleotide away, so this likely arose from a read error. This rearrangement joins TRDV1 to TRDJ4, with TRDD3 matching over 10 bases. The germline gives CDR1 TSWWSYY, CDR2 QGS. CDR3 length: 17 residues. The CDR3 region has the DNA TGTGCTCTTGGTTTACCCGGGGGATACGCGTACGGAGGACCCCCGATCTTT. It encodes CALGLPGGYAYGGPPIF.

In this sample, this clone turned up a few times. The chain uses TRDV1 and TRDJ4; TRDD3 aligns across 12 bases. J lost 4 bases, V lost 4 bases, and 16 bases had no gene match. The CDR3 sequence is 18 residues long. Germline CDR1 is TSWWSYY and CDR2 is QGS. CDR3 in amino acids: CALGVLFPVLGDTPPLIF. CDR3 in DNA: TGTGCTCTTGGGGTTCTCTTCCCGGTACTGGGGGATACCCCACCCCTGATCTTT.

Within the sample, this clone is medium-sized (0.01 to 0.1%). J is TRDJ1 and V is TRDV1; 11 bases are a match to TRDD3. The CDR3 totals 25 residues. With V trimmed by 3 bases and J by 0 bases, 30 bases remained unmatched. The V gene's germline CDR1 is TSWWSYY and CDR2 QGS. CDR3 nucleotides: TGTGCTCTTGGGGATGGGCCTTCCTACGTTTGTACTGGGGGATATAGAGTACAACACACCGATAAACTCATCTTT. Amino acids: CALGDGPSYVCTGGYRVQHTDKLIF.

In its sample, this clone is large. The chain links TRAV38-2/DV8 to TRDJ1; D is uncertain. This CDR3 has 16 residues. Germline V lookup: CDR1 TSESDYY, CDR2 QEAYKQQN. V was shortened by 9 bases and J by 0 bases, with 21 bases between the two germline ends. The CDR3 reads CAFFPTMSLYTDKLIF. The CDR3 region has the DNA TGTGCTTTTTTCCCGACCATGTCCTTGTACACCGATAAACTCATCTTT.

As regards this clone: A much larger clone lies a single base off, so this may be a read error. The sample contains more than one DNA sequence encoding this CDR3. The chain is built from TRAV29/DV5 and TRDJ1; perhaps TRDD3 as D (8 bases). Germline assignment: CDR1 NSMFDY and CDR2 ISSIKDK. The CDR3 has 22 amino acids. V lost 4 bases to trimming and J lost 0 bases, with 37 bases between them. This CDR3 is CAAGLAFLRGGYWGGYTDKLIF. CDR3 sequence (DNA): TGTGCAGCAGGACTTGCCTTCCTGCGGGGCGGGTACTGGGGGGGGTACACCGATAAACTCATCTTT.

This clone was counted a few times. This likely traces to a read error, being one base from a far larger clone. This chain uses TRDV1 with TRDJ1; TRDD3 matches 12 bases. Germline V lookup: CDR1 TSWWSYY, CDR2 QGS. The CDR3 extends over 23 amino acids. The CDR3 loop is CALRERRLPKLYWGIQVPDKLIF. In DNA form, the CDR3 reads TGTGCTCTTCGGGAACGGAGGCTTCCCAAATTGTACTGGGGGATACAAGTACCCGATAAACTCATCTTT.

In this sample, this clone turned up a few times. Being one base from a much bigger clone, this may be a read error. The sample carries other DNA sequences with the same CDR3. This chain joins TRDV1 and TRDJ1, with TRDD3 matching 8 bases. V was pared by 3 bases and J by 4 bases, with 7 bases of the junction left unmatched. The germline gives CDR1 TSWWSYY, CDR2 QGS. The CDR3 extends over 15 amino acids. The DNA of the CDR3 is TGTGCTCTTGGGGAGGGTTACTGGGGGCTCGATAAACTCATCTTT. Its translation is CALGEGYWGLDKLIF.

This clone is labeled medium-sized. The J gene is TRDJ1, the V gene TRDV1; 9 bases are a match to TRDD3. From germline, CDR1 is TSWWSYY and CDR2 QGS. There are 20 residues in the CDR3. V gave up 2 bases and J gave up 4 bases; unmatched junction bases: 20. The CDR3 coding sequence is TGTGCTCTTGGGGAAAGTCTTTTTCCTATACTGGGGGACGCAAGCGATAAACTCATCTTT. Protein sequence: CALGESLFPILGDASDKLIF.

This clone is medium-sized in the sample. This chain joins TRDV1 and TRDJ1; 7 bases are a match to TRDD3. Trimming took 1 base from V and 1 from J; bases not matched to a gene: 27. Germline loops: CDR1 TSWWSYY, CDR2 QGS. CDR3 length: 23 amino acids. CDR3 region: CALGEPPAGPAEGYREATDKLIF. The CDR3 bases are TGTGCTCTTGGGGAACCCCCAGCTGGCCCCGCTGAGGGATACAGGGAGGCCACCGATAAACTCATCTTT.

Sample share makes this clone medium-sized (0.01 to 0.1%). V and J are TRDV1 and TRDJ1; D might be TRDD2 (6 bases). This CDR3 spans 22 amino acids. V lost 4 bases and J lost 0, with 33 bases in between. In germline, CDR1 is TSWWSYY, CDR2 QGS. The DNA for the CDR3 is TGTGCTCTTGGGGTCCCCCTTCCGAAATGGGGACACCCTCCGCTGGACACCGATAAACTCATCTTT. Its protein product is CALGVPLPKWGHPPLDTDKLIF.

This rearrangement joins TRDV1 to TRDJ1; the D call may be TRDD2 or TRDD3 (5 bases each). CDR3 size: 19 residues. The ends were cut back, 4 bases at V and 4 bases at J, with 28 bases in the middle. Germline V CDR1 and CDR2: TSWWSYY, QGS. CDR3 sequence reads: CALGGHTPTFDLGGDKLIF. The CDR3 DNA reads as TGTGCTCTTGGGGGACACACGCCTACGTTCGACCTGGGTGGCGATAAACTCATCTTT.

This clone ranks as medium-sized. The chain joins TRDV1 to TRDJ1; 10 nucleotides agree with TRDD3. Trimming at V came to 5 bases and at J to 0 bases, leaving 24 bases not matched to a gene. The CDR3 contains 22 residues. The germline CDR1 and CDR2 sequences are TSWWSYY and QGS. CDR3 protein: CALGPQAFLGWGIRKYTDKLIF. CDR3 coding DNA: TGTGCTCTTGGGCCCCAGGCCTTCCTAGGCTGGGGGATAAGAAAGTACACCGATAAACTCATCTTT.

This clone was found a few times. This chain links TRDV2 with TRDJ1; D remains unclear. Per germline, CDR1 GEAIGNYY and CDR2 EKD. The CDR3 has 18 amino acids. Trimming left V 3 bases short and J 0 bases short, with 22 bases between. This chain's CDR3 is CACDPLRSVGSYTDKLIF. As DNA, the CDR3 is TGTGCCTGTGACCCTCTCAGGTCGGTCGGGTCGTACACCGATAAACTCATCTTT.

This clone was counted only a few times. The chain joins TRDV3 to TRDJ1, with D maybe TRDD2 (7 bases). This CDR3 has 21 amino acids. The V and J ends lost 4 bases and 0 bases respectively, with 36 bases between them. Looked up from germline, CDR1 is TVYSNPD and CDR2 is GDNSRS (reference sequence). The chain's CDR3 is CASPPFLVSDGGTLYTDKLIF. CDR3 in DNA: TGTGCCTCCCCCCCCTTCCTCGTTAGTGATGGGGGTACCTTGTACACCGATAAACTCATCTTT.

This clone has just a few counts. Possible read error: a much larger clone is one base away. This CDR3 is also generated by other DNA sequences in the sample. The J gene is TRDJ4, the V gene TRDV1, with TRDD3 matching 13 bases. CDR1 and CDR2 (germline): TSWWSYY, QGS. CDR3 length equals 26 residues. This CDR3 reads CALGEGPSAFLTLYWGIRAKTRPLIF. For the CDR3, the DNA is TGTGCTCTTGGGGAAGGTCCCTCGGCCTTCCTCACTCTTTACTGGGGGATACGCGCAAAAACCAGACCACTGATCTTT.

The table lists this clone with a few counts. It is likely a read error: a sequence one base away is far more abundant. Other nucleotide sequences from this sample produce the same CDR3. This chain joins TRDV1 and TRDJ4, with D perhaps matching TRDD2 (5 bases). The CDR3 runs to 19 residues. V was cut by 4 bases and J by 2 bases, with 29 bases left in between. Germline V gives CDR1 TSWWSYY, CDR2 QGS. CDR3 bases: TGTGCTCTTGGGGCTATCAGTGGAAGATTATCTTCCCTGGCTAGACCCCTGATCTTT. This codes for CALGAISGRLSSLARPLIF.

This clone is labeled medium-sized (0.01 to 0.1%). The J gene is TRDJ1, the V gene TRDV1; 13 positions match TRDD3. CDR3 length: 19 residues. Germline V gene data show CDR1 as TSWWSYY and CDR2 as QGS. The junction had 12 bases not matched to a gene; V was cut back by 1 base and J by 4 bases. The CDR3 here is CALGEPLGSTGGYVDKLIF. CDR3 nucleotides: TGTGCTCTTGGGGAACCGCTGGGGAGTACTGGGGGATACGTCGATAAACTCATCTTT.

The chain employs TRDV1 and TRDJ1; D call uncertain. V dropped 0 bases and J dropped 1 base, with 12 bases sitting between them. Looked up from germline, CDR1 is TSWWSYY and CDR2 is QGS. The CDR3 has 16 amino acids. The CDR3 sequence is CALGELRESTTDKLIF. The CDR3, as DNA: TGTGCTCTTGGGGAACTAAGGGAAAGCACCACCGATAAACTCATCTTT.

Judged by abundance, this clone is large. The chain links TRAV38-2/DV8 to TRDJ1; 10 nucleotides align to TRDD3. Germline V lookup: CDR1 TSESDYY, CDR2 QEAYKQQN. J gave up 3 bases and V 0 bases, and 17 bases lay outside the gene matches. The CDR3 runs 20 residues. This CDR3 reads CAYRSVLLPMGDTASDKLIF. CDR3 nucleotides: TGTGCTTATAGGAGCGTTCTCCTACCAATGGGGGATACCGCCTCCGATAAACTCATCTTT.

Judged by abundance, this clone is large. This chain links TRAV36/DV7 with TRDJ1; 13 bases fit TRDD3. Germline values: CDR1 VTNFRS, CDR2 LTSSGIE (reference sequence). The CDR3 length is 17 residues. Losses at the gene ends were 3 bases for V and 3 bases for J; bases not matched to a gene: 11. CDR3 sequence reads: CAVVFLPTGGYADKLIF. CDR3 in DNA: TGTGCTGTGGTATTTCTTCCCACTGGGGGATACGCCGATAAACTCATCTTT.